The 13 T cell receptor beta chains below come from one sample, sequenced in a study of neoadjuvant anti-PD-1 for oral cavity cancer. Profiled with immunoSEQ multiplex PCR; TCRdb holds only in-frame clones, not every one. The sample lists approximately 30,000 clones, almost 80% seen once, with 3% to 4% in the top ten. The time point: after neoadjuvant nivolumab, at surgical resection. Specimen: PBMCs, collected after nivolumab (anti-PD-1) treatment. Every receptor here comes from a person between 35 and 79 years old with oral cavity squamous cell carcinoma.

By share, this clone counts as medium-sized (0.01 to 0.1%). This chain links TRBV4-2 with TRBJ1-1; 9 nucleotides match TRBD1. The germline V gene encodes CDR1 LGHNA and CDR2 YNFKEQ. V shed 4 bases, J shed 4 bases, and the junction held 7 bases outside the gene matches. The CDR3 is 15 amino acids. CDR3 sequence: CASSLGTGWGTEAFF. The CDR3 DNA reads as TGTGCCAGCAGCCTCGGGACAGGGTGGGGCACTGAAGCTTTCTTT.

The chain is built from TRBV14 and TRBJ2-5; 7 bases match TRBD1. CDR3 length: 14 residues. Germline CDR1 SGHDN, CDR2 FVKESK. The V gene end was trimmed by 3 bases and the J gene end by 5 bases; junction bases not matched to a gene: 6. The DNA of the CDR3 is TGTGCCAGCAGCCATGACAGGGTTAAGGAGACCCAGTACTTC. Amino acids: CASSHDRVKETQYF. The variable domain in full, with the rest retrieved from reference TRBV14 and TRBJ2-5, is EAGVTQFPSHSVIEKGQTVTLRCDPISGHDNLYWYRRVMGKEIKFLLHFVKESKQDESGMPNNRFLAERTGGTYSTLKVQPAELEDSGVYFCASSHDRVKETQYFGPGTRLLVL.

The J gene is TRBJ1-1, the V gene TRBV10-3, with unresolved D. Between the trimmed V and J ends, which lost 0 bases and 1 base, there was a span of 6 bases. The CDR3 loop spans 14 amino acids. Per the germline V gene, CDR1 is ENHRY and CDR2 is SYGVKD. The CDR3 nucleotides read TGTGCCATCAGTGAGTCCGGCGGGAACACTGAAGCTTTCTTT. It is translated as CAISESGGNTEAFF.

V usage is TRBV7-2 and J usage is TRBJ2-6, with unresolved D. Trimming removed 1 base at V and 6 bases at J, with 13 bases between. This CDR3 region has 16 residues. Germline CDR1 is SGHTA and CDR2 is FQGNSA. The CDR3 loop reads CASSLVLGYPANVLTF. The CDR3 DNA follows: TGTGCCAGCAGCTTAGTTCTCGGGTATCCGGCCAACGTCCTGACTTTC.

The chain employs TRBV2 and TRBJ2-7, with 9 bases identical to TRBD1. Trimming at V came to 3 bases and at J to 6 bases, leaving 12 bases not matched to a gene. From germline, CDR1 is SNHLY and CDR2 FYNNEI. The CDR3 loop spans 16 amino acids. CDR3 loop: CASSDRMTGTGSEQYF. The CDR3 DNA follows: TGTGCCAGCAGTGACAGGATGACCGGGACAGGGTCCGAGCAGTACTTC.

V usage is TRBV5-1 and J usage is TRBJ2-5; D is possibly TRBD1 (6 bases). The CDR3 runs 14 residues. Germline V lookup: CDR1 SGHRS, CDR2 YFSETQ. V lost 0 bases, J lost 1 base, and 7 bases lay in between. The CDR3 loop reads CASSLGGPQETQYF. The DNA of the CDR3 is TGCGCCAGCAGCTTGGGGGGGCCCCAAGAGACCCAGTACTTC. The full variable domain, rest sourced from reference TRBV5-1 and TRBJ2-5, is KAGVTQTPRYLIKTRGQQVTLSCSPISGHRSVSWYQQTPGQGLQFLFEYFSETQRNKGNFPGRFSGRQFSNSRSEMNVSTLELGDSALYLCASSLGGPQETQYFGPGTRLLVL.

As DNA, the CDR3 is TGTGCCAGCAGCCAAGTGTCCAGTTACGAGCAGTACTTC. The encoded protein is CASSQVSSYEQYF. The genes are TRBV14 and TRBJ2-7; no firm D call. Looked up from germline, CDR1 is SGHDN and CDR2 is FVKESK. With 1 base removed from V and 4 bases from J, the gap between germline ends came to 8 bases. CDR3 length equals 13 residues. Full variable domain (outside the CDR3, taken from reference TRBV14 and TRBJ2-7): EAGVTQFPSHSVIEKGQTVTLRCDPISGHDNLYWYRRVMGKEIKFLLHFVKESKQDESGMPNNRFLAERTGGTYSTLKVQPAELEDSGVYFCASSQVSSYEQYFGPGTRLTVT.

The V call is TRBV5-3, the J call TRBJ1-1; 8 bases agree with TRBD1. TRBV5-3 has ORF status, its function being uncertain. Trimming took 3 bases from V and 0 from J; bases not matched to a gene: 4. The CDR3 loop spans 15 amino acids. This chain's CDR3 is CARSSETGVNTEAFF. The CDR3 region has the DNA TGTGCCAGAAGCTCGGAGACAGGGGTGAACACTGAAGCTTTCTTT.

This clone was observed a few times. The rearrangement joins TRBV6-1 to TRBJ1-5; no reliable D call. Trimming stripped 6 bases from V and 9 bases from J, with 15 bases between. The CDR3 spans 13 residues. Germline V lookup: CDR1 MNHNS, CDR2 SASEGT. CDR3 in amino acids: CASSLDRLRPQHF. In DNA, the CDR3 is TGTGCCAGCAGCCTGGACCGACTTAGGCCCCAGCATTTT.

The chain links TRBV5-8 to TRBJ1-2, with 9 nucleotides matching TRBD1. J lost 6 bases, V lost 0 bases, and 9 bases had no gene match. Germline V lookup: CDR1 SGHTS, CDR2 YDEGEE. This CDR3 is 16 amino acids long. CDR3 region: CASSLGYGDRAHGYTF. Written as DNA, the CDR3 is TGTGCCAGCAGCTTGGGCTACGGGGACAGGGCTCATGGCTACACCTTC.

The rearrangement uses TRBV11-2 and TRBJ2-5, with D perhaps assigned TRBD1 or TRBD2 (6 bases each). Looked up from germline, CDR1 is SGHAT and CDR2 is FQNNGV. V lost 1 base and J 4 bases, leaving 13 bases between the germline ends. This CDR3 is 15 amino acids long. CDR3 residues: CASSLVGGGPETQYF. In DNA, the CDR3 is TGTGCCAGCAGCTTAGTAGGAGGGGGGCCAGAGACCCAGTACTTC.

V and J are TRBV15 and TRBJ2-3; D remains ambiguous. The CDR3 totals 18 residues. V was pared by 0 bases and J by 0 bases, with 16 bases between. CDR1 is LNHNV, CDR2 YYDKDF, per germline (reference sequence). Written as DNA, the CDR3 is TGTGCCACCAGCAGAGACGCGCCATACATTTCTAGCACAGATACGCAGTATTTT. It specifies CATSRDAPYISSTDTQYF.

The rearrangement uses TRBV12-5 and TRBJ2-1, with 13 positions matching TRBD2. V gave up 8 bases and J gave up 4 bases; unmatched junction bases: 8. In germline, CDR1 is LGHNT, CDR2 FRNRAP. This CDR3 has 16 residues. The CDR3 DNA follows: TGTGCTAGTTCCGGGACTAGCGGGGAGAGATACAATGAGCAGTTCTTC. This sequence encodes CASSGTSGERYNEQFF. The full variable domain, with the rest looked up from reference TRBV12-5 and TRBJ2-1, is DARVTQTPRHKVTEMGQEVTMRCQPILGHNTVFWYRQTMMQGLELLAYFRNRAPLDDSGMPKDRFSAEMPDATLATLKIQPSEPRDSAVYFCASSGTSGERYNEQFFGPGTRLTVL.